This is a list of T cell receptor beta chains from one sample in a study of shared clonotypes between healthy human individuals. Assay: immunoSEQ multiplex PCR; the TCRdb copy retains only in-frame clones and omits some. Among around 700,000 clones listed, around 73% were seen once. The sequencing sample was made of memory CD4+ T cells sorted from blood. The receptors were sampled from a woman under 40 in good health. The CDR3 runs from the conserved cysteine through the conserved F or W. The D gene is left open where the match is weak. Size tells how often a clone was seen (once, few, many) or the class of an expanded clone, and some rows leave it out.

V,size,J,D,DNA,CDR3
TRBV28,NA,TRBJ2-7,NA,TGTGCCAGCAGGGGGACTGCATCCTACGAGCAGTACTTC,CASRGTASYEQYF
TRBV2,few,TRBJ1-5,NA,TGTGCCAGCAGTGCGCTGGTCGCGGAAAATCAGCCCCAGCATTTT,CASSALVAENQPQHF
TRBV2,NA,TRBJ2-3,NA,TGTGCCAGCAGTGAATACGGTATGGTGCGATCTAGCACAGATACGCAGTATTTT,CASSEYGMVRSSTDTQYF
TRBV5-1,NA,TRBJ1-3,NA,TGCGCCAGCAGCTTAGACGATCTACAGGGCGGAAACACCATATATTTT,CASSLDDLQGGNTIYF
TRBV4-1,once,TRBJ2-5,TRBD1,TGCGCCAGCAGTTCTCCGGGACAGAAAAAGACCCAGTACTTC,CASSSPGQKKTQYF
TRBV5-4,once,TRBJ1-4,NA,TGTGCCAGCAGCTTGGCGGGTGAAAAACTGTTTTTT,CASSLAGEKLFF
TRBV19,NA,TRBJ2-5,TRBD1,TGTGCCAGTAGTATTGCAGGGGGCATGGGAGAGACCCAGTACTTC,CASSIAGGMGETQYF
TRBV29-1,NA,TRBJ2-3,TRBD2,TGCAGCGCCCCTAGCGGAAGCACAGATACGCAGTATTTT,CSAPSGSTDTQYF
TRBV5-4,few,TRBJ1-2,NA,TGTGCCAGCAGCTTGGTTGCAGGGTACGGCTACACCTTC,CASSLVAGYGYTF
TRBV12-5,NA,TRBJ1-1,NA,TGTGCTAGTGGGCGTTTTTATGGGGGTCGGACTGAAGCTTTCTTT,CASGRFYGGRTEAFF
TRBV9,NA,TRBJ2-1,NA,TGTGCCAGCAGCGTTGGAGGGAGCGCCTACAATGAGCAGTTCTTC,CASSVGGSAYNEQFF
TRBV19,NA,TRBJ1-5,TRBD1,TGTGCCAGTACAAGCCGGGACAGGGGCAATCAGCCCCAGCATTTT,CASTSRDRGNQPQHF
TRBV2,NA,TRBJ2-7,NA,TGTGCCAGCAGTCGCACTACCTCCTACGAGCAGTACTTC,CASSRTTSYEQYF
TRBV29-1,NA,TRBJ1-1,NA,TGCAGCGTGGGGGACAATTGGCAGAACACTGAAGCTTTCTTT,CSVGDNWQNTEAFF
TRBV7-2,NA,TRBJ1-2,TRBD1,TGTGCCAGCAGACCGACAGGGGGCTATGGCTACACCTTC,CASRPTGGYGYTF
TRBV18,NA,TRBJ1-4,NA,TGTGCCAGCTCAATTCGGGGTTCTAATGAAAAACTGTTTTTT,CASSIRGSNEKLFF
TRBV5-1,NA,TRBJ2-1,NA,TGCGCCAGTTTCGAGGGCGGGGCGGTGAATGAGCAGTTCTTC,CASFEGGAVNEQFF
TRBV19,NA,TRBJ1-2,NA,TGTGCCAGTAGGGTGACAGGATACTATGGCTACACCTTC,CASRVTGYYGYTF
TRBV29-1,NA,TRBJ2-5,NA,TGCAGCGTTGAATACTCACCACTTACCTCGCCGCTCGCCCGCCACAGTTGGGAGACCCAGTACTTC,CSVEYSPLTSPLARHSWETQYF
TRBV9,NA,TRBJ1-2,NA,TGTGCCAGCAGCGTAGGCGGGGGACGGTATGGCTACACCTTC,CASSVGGGRYGYTF
TRBV2,NA,TRBJ1-2,NA,TGTGCCAGCAGTGAAAGGGAGAGAGGAGACTACACCTTC,CASSERERGDYTF
TRBV11-1,few,TRBJ2-5,NA,TGTGCCAGCAGCTTAGGGTTGACGGTTGCGGGGCAAGAGACCCAGTACTTC,CASSLGLTVAGQETQYF
TRBV28,once,TRBJ2-2,TRBD2,TGTGCCAGCACCTCTGGTGGGGGGGGCACCGGGGAGCTGTTTTTT,CASTSGGGGTGELFF
TRBV5-1,NA,TRBJ1-1,NA,TGCGCCAGCAGCTTGGGTCTGGGGTCGGGGAGTGAAGCTTTCTTT,CASSLGLGSGSEAFF
TRBV10-1,NA,TRBJ2-7,TRBD1,TGCGCCAGCAGCGCAGGGGGCCAAGGCGAGCAGTACTTC,CASSAGGQGEQYF
TRBV7-3,NA,TRBJ2-7,TRBD1,TGTGCCAGCAGCTCGGACAGGGCGGCTCACGAGCAGTACTTC,CASSSDRAAHEQYF
TRBV28,NA,TRBJ2-7,TRBD2,TGTGCCAGCAGTGGGACTACTACCTACGAGCAGTACTTC,CASSGTTTYEQYF
TRBV19,NA,TRBJ2-7,TRBD2,TGTGCCAGTAGTATAACGACTAGCGGGAGGCCGAGCTCCTACGAGCAGTACTTC,CASSITTSGRPSSYEQYF
TRBV19,NA,TRBJ1-1,TRBD1,TGTGCCAGTAGTCGAGGAACAGGGGTGGGCACTGAAGCTTTCTTT,CASSRGTGVGTEAFF
TRBV11-2,NA,TRBJ1-2,NA,TGTGCCAGCAGCTTAAACGCTAACTATGGCTACACCTTC,CASSLNANYGYTF
TRBV28,NA,TRBJ2-1,NA,TGTGCCAGCAGTTTTCTTCCAGCGGAACCTTACAATGAGCAGTTCTTC,CASSFLPAEPYNEQFF
TRBV10-1,NA,TRBJ1-2,NA,TGCGCCAGCAGTGCCGGGTCCTATGGCTACACCTTC,CASSAGSYGYTF
TRBV9,NA,TRBJ1-3,NA,TGTGCCAGCAGCGTAGATGCGGACTCTGGAAACACCATATATTTT,CASSVDADSGNTIYF
TRBV5-1,NA,TRBJ2-7,NA,TGCGCCAGCAGCCCAAAAGACCCCCACGAGCAGTACTTC,CASSPKDPHEQYF
TRBV19,NA,TRBJ2-5,TRBD1,TGTGCCAGTAGTGGACAGGGTTTGGAGACCCAGTACTTC,CASSGQGLETQYF
TRBV6-6,NA,TRBJ2-2,NA,TGTGCCAGTACTTCAAGAGGGGAGAACACCGGGGAGCTGTTTTTT,CASTSRGENTGELFF
TRBV28,NA,TRBJ2-7,NA,TGTGCCAGCAGTCCTGGGGGGAGGACACACTACGAGCAGTACTTC,CASSPGGRTHYEQYF
TRBV6-5,NA,TRBJ2-5,TRBD2,TGTGCCAGCAGTAAGCAATTTAGCGGGAGGGAGACCCAGTACTTC,CASSKQFSGRETQYF
TRBV11-1,NA,TRBJ2-4,NA,TGTGCCAGCAGCCGAACAGGGACCAAAAACATTCAGTACTTC,CASSRTGTKNIQYF
TRBV5-1,NA,TRBJ2-1,TRBD1,TGCGCCAGCAGCATTGACAGGGTCTCCTACAATGAGCAGTTCTTC,CASSIDRVSYNEQFF
TRBV19,few,TRBJ2-7,TRBD2,TGTGCCAGTAGTAAGGGACTAGAAGTAGGCTACGAGCAGTACTTC,CASSKGLEVGYEQYF
TRBV4-1,NA,TRBJ2-5,NA,TGCGCCAGCAGCCAAGATCAGGGGACATCACAAGAGACCCAGTACTTC,CASSQDQGTSQETQYF
TRBV28,NA,TRBJ2-7,TRBD2,TGTGCCAGCAGTCCCTATTGGGCGGGAGGGCACGAGCAGTACTTC,CASSPYWAGGHEQYF
TRBV11-3,NA,TRBJ2-1,NA,TGTGCCAGCAGCTCGGGACCCTACAATGAGCAGTTCTTC,CASSSGPYNEQFF
TRBV6-6,NA,TRBJ1-4,NA,TGTGCCAGCAGCCGAGACCGGAGGGAAAAACTGTTTTTT,CASSRDRREKLFF
TRBV2,NA,TRBJ2-1,NA,TGTGCCAGCGGACCTCTTGGGAGTGCGTACAATGAGCAGTTCTTC,CASGPLGSAYNEQFF
TRBV27,NA,TRBJ2-7,NA,TGTGCCACCGCAGGGGGCGGGAGGTACGAGCAGTACTTC,CATAGGGRYEQYF
TRBV18,NA,TRBJ1-4,TRBD1,TGTGCCAGCTCACAGGGACAGGTTAATGAAAAACTGTTTTTT,CASSQGQVNEKLFF
TRBV19,NA,TRBJ2-7,NA,TGTGCCAGTAGCTCCCGGAAGTCCTACGAGCAGTACTTC,CASSSRKSYEQYF
TRBV28,NA,TRBJ2-2,NA,TGTGCCAGCAGTTTAGGCGTCGGACCGAACACCGGGGAGCTGTTTTTT,CASSLGVGPNTGELFF
TRBV18,NA,TRBJ2-7,NA,TGTGCCAGCTCACCAGGTTTAGGGGACCACGAGCAGTACTTC,CASSPGLGDHEQYF